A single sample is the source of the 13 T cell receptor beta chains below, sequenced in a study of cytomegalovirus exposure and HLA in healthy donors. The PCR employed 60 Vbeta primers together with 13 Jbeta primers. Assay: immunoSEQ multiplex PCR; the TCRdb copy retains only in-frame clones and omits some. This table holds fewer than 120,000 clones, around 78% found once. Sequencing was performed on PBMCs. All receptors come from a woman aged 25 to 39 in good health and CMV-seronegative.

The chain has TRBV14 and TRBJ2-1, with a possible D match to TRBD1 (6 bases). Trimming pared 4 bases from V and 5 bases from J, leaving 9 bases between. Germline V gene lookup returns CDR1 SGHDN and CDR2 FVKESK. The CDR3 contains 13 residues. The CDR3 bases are TGTGCCAGCAGCCGGGACATAAACAATGAGCAGTTCTTC. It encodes CASSRDINNEQFF. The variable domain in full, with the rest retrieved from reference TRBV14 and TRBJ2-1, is EAGVTQFPSHSVIEKGQTVTLRCDPISGHDNLYWYRRVMGKEIKFLLHFVKESKQDESGMPNNRFLAERTGGTYSTLKVQPAELEDSGVYFCASSRDINNEQFFGPGTRLTVL.

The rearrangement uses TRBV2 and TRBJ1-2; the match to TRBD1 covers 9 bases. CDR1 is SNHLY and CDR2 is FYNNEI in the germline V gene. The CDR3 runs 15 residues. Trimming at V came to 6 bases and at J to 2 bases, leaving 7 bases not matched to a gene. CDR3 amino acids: CASRDWTGANYGYTF. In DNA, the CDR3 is TGTGCCAGCAGGGACTGGACAGGGGCAAACTATGGCTACACCTTC. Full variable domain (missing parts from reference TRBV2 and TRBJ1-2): EPEVTQTPSHQVTQMGQEVILRCVPISNHLYFYWYRQILGQKVEFLVSFYNNEISEKSEIFDDQFSVERPDGSNFTLKIRSTKLEDSAMYFCASRDWTGANYGYTFGSGTRLTVV.

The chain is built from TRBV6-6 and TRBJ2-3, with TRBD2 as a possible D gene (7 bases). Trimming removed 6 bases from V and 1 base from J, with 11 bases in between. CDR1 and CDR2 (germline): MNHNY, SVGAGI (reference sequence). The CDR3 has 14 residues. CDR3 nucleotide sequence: TGTGCCAGCAGGGGGGGGCCAGGCACAGATACGCAGTATTTT. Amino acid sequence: CASRGGPGTDTQYF.

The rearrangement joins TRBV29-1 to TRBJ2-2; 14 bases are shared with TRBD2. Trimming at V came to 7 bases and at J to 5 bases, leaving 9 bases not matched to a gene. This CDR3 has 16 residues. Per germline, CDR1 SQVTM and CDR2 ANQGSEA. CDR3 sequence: CSARTSGGTETGELFF. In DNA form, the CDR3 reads TGCAGCGCTCGGACTAGCGGGGGGACGGAAACCGGGGAGCTGTTTTTT.

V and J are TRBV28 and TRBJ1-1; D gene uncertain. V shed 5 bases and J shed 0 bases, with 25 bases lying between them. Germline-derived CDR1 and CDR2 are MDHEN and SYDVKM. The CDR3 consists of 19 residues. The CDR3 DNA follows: TGTGCCAGCAGTCCCCCATCTTGGCAGCGCGGTAAGGTGAACACTGAAGCTTTCTTT. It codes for CASSPPSWQRGKVNTEAFF.

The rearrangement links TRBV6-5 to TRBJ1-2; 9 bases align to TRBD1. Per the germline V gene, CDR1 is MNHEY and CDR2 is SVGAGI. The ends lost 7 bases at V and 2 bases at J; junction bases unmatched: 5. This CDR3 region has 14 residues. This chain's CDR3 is CASTKTGGNYGYTF. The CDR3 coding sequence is TGTGCCAGCACTAAGACAGGGGGAAACTATGGCTACACCTTC.

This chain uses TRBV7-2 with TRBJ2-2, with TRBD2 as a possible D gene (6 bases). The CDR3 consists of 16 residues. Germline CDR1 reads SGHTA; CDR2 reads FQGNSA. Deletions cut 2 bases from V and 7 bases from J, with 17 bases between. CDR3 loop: CASSLNRAGRFGELFF. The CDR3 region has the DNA TGTGCCAGCAGCTTAAATCGGGCGGGACGGTTCGGGGAGCTGTTTTTT.

The CDR3 reads CASSAGTTNREKLFF. The CDR3, as DNA: TGTGCCAGCTCGGCCGGGACAACCAACAGGGAAAAACTGTTTTTT. This chain links TRBV6-1 with TRBJ1-4; D is perhaps TRBD1 (6 bases). The germline CDR1 and CDR2 sequences are MNHNS and SASEGT. There are 15 residues in the CDR3. Trimming took off 8 bases at V and 8 bases at J, with 21 bases between the two ends.

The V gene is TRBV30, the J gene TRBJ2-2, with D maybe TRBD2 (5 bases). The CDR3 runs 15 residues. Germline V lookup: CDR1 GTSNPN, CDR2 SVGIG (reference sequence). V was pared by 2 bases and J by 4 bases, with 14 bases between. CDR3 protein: CAWSRHQAGTGELFF. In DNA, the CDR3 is TGTGCCTGGAGTAGGCATCAGGCGGGCACCGGGGAGCTGTTTTTT.

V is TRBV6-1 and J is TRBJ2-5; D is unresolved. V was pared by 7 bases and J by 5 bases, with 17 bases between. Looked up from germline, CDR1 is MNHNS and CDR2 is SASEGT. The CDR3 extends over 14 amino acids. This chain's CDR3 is CASTPTWARETQYF. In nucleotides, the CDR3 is TGTGCCAGCACTCCTACCTGGGCCCGGGAGACCCAGTACTTC.

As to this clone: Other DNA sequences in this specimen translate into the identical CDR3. The CDR3 DNA reads TGCAGCGTTGGGCTTTCGATGGGGGCCCGTCAGCCCCAGCATTTT. It encodes CSVGLSMGARQPQHF. The rearrangement joins TRBV29-1 to TRBJ1-5, with TRBD1 as a possible D gene (6 bases). The CDR3 has 15 residues. V was clipped by 4 bases and J by 6 bases, with 19 bases between them. CDR1 and CDR2 (germline): SQVTM, ANQGSEA.

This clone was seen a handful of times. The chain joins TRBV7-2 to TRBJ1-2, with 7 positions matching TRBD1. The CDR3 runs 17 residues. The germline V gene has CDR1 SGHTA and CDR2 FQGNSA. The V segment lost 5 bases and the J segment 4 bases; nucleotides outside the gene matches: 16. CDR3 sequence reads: CASSITGEAAISYGYTF. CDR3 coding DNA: TGTGCCAGCAGCATCACAGGGGAGGCAGCGATTAGCTATGGCTACACCTTC.

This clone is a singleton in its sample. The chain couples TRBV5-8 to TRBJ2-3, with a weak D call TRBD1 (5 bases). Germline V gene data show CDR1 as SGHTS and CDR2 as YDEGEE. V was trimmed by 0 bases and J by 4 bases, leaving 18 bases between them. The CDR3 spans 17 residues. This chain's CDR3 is CASSLAFQGSVPDTQYF. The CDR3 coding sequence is TGTGCCAGCAGCTTGGCATTTCAGGGTAGTGTCCCAGATACGCAGTATTTT.